One sample yielded the 25 T cell receptor beta chains listed below, sequenced in a study of control samples from healthy donors and cancer patients. Libraries were prepared by immunoSEQ multiplex PCR; TCRdb keeps only in-frame clonotypes and omits some of them. The profile shows 130,000 or so clones, around 87% of them singletons. The sample consisted of blood. The receptors were sampled from a middle-aged man in good health.

The rearrangement links TRBV10-1 to TRBJ2-7; D gene unclear. The V and J ends lost 0 bases and 6 bases respectively, with 15 bases between them. The CDR3 runs to 15 residues. Germline V gene lookup returns CDR1 WNHNN and CDR2 SYGVQD (reference sequence). CDR3 bases: TGCGCCAGCAGTGAGTCCCCCGCCGTGAGTGTCGAGCAGTACTTC. This codes for CASSESPAVSVEQYF.

This clone is termed medium-sized. This chain links TRBV25-1 with TRBJ2-2; 8 bases are a match to TRBD1. Per germline, CDR1 MGHDK and CDR2 SYGVNS. The CDR3 is 15 amino acids. The V segment lost 4 bases and the J segment 7 bases; nucleotides outside the gene matches: 8. This chain's CDR3 is CASSARTGRDGELFF. CDR3 in DNA: TGTGCCAGCAGTGCCCGGACAGGGCGAGACGGGGAGCTGTTTTTT.

The gene calls are TRBV24-1 and TRBJ2-1; 9 bases map to TRBD1. V was pared by 1 base and J by 3 bases, with 21 bases of the junction left unmatched. The germline V gene encodes CDR1 KGHDR and CDR2 SFDVKD. The CDR3 spans 22 residues. The CDR3 region is CATSDFKLPQRVQGAIYNEQFF. As DNA, the CDR3 is TGTGCCACCAGTGATTTCAAACTACCACAACGAGTACAGGGGGCGATCTACAATGAGCAGTTCTTC.

The chain employs TRBV4-1 and TRBJ2-6; D may be TRBD2 (6 bases). Between the trimmed V and J ends, which lost 0 bases and 0 bases, there was a span of 9 bases. The germline CDR1 and CDR2 sequences are MGHRA and YSYEKL. The CDR3 extends over 17 amino acids. Here the CDR3 DNA reads TGCGCCAGCAGCCAAGATCTAGCGTCCTCTGGGGCCAACGTCCTGACTTTC. It translates to CASSQDLASSGANVLTF.

The chain recombines TRBV5-4 with TRBJ2-2; 9 bases line up with TRBD1. The CDR3 consists of 17 residues. The V gene end was trimmed by 0 bases and the J gene end by 1 base; junction bases not matched to a gene: 4. Germline V CDR1 and CDR2: SGHNT, YYREEE (reference sequence). The CDR3 loop is CASSLDRGLRNTGELFF. Written as DNA, the CDR3 is TGTGCCAGCAGCTTGGACAGGGGGCTGAGGAACACCGGGGAGCTGTTTTTT.

The chain is built from TRBV24-1 and TRBJ2-3; TRBD2 agrees at 10 bases. Per germline, CDR1 KGHDR and CDR2 SFDVKD. J lost 1 base, V lost 7 bases, and 1 base had no gene match. The CDR3 runs 14 residues. CDR3 loop: CATRSGGGTDTQYF. CDR3 sequence (DNA): TGTGCCACCAGGAGCGGGGGGGGCACAGATACGCAGTATTTT.

The rearrangement joins TRBV5-1 to TRBJ2-5; 9 positions match TRBD2. This CDR3 region has 16 residues. V shed 4 bases, J shed 2 bases, and the junction held 9 bases outside the gene matches. Germline loops: CDR1 SGHRS, CDR2 YFSETQ. CDR3 coding DNA: TGCGCCAGCAGCGGACGACTAGCGGACTTACAAGAGACCCAGTACTTC. Protein: CASSGRLADLQETQYF.

This clone was observed a single time. CDR3 region: CASSSQAGETQYF. CDR3 coding DNA: TGTGCCAGCAGCTCGCAAGCGGGAGAGACCCAGTACTTC. The gene calls are TRBV11-3 and TRBJ2-5, with D maybe TRBD2 (6 bases). CDR1 and CDR2 (germline): SGHNT, YENEEA. Trimming took 4 bases from V and 4 from J, leaving 10 bases between them. The CDR3 has 13 amino acids.

The rearrangement links TRBV5-1 to TRBJ1-3; D uncertain. The germline CDR1 and CDR2 sequences are SGHRS and YFSETQ. CDR3 size: 15 residues. The V end was cut by 3 bases, the J end by 3 bases, with 13 bases between. The CDR3 here is CASSWVGESGNTIYF. For the CDR3, the DNA is TGCGCCAGCAGCTGGGTCGGGGAAAGTGGAAACACCATATATTTT.

The chain uses TRBV11-2 and TRBJ1-6; no reliable D call. V gave up 5 bases and J gave up 5 bases, with 16 bases separating them. The CDR3 spans 16 residues. Germline V gives CDR1 SGHAT, CDR2 FQNNGV. CDR3 sequence (DNA): TGTGCCAGCAGCCGCGCTTGGCTTGGGGATAATTCACCCCTCCACTTT. Protein sequence: CASSRAWLGDNSPLHF.

V is TRBV2 and J is TRBJ2-3; D gene unclear. Trimming left V 5 bases short and J 1 base short, with 1 base between. The CDR3 is 11 residues long. The germline V gene has CDR1 SNHLY and CDR2 FYNNEI. The DNA of the CDR3 is TGTGCCAGCAGTCGCACAGATACGCAGTATTTT. Amino acid sequence: CASSRTDTQYF.

The chain links TRBV21-1 to TRBJ2-5; TRBD1 is the table's D call and was not checked against the DNA. TRBV21-1 is an annotated pseudogene. This CDR3 comprises 17 residues. The CDR3 DNA sequence: TGTGCCAGCAGCAAAGACGGGGGACAGGGGGGAAAAGAGACCCAGTACTTC. It specifies CASSKDGGQGGKETQYF.

J is TRBJ1-1 and V is TRBV4-3; no clear D gene. This CDR3 is 14 amino acids long. The germline gives CDR1 LGHNA, CDR2 YSLEER. V lost 4 bases, J lost 0 bases, and 9 bases lay in between. This chain's CDR3 is CASSLHPVNTEAFF. The DNA of the CDR3 is TGCGCCAGCAGCCTCCACCCCGTGAACACTGAAGCTTTCTTT.

This clone was counted a single time. The genes are TRBV20-1 and TRBJ1-5, with D unclear. CDR1 and CDR2 from the germline V gene are DFQATT and SNEGSKA (reference sequence). The CDR3 covers 15 residues. Trimming took 3 bases from V and 1 from J, leaving 13 bases between them. The CDR3 sequence: CSASNPTLSNQPQHF. CDR3 DNA sequence: TGCAGTGCTAGTAACCCCACTCTAAGCAATCAGCCCCAGCATTTT.

Comment on this clone: The same CDR3 is also encoded by other DNA sequences in this sample. The V and J genes are TRBV6-5 and TRBJ2-1; 9 nucleotides align to TRBD2. Losses at the gene ends were 2 bases for V and 5 bases for J; bases not matched to a gene: 4. The CDR3 sequence is 15 residues long. CDR1 is MNHEY, CDR2 SVGAGI, per germline. CDR3 amino acids: CASSYGRGGHNEQFF. CDR3 DNA sequence: TGTGCCAGCAGTTACGGGCGGGGGGGGCACAATGAGCAGTTCTTC.

The V gene is TRBV19, the J gene TRBJ2-2; the match to TRBD1 covers 7 bases. Germline loops: CDR1 LNHDA, CDR2 SQIVND (reference sequence). Losses at the gene ends were 7 bases for V and 7 bases for J; bases not matched to a gene: 12. CDR3 length: 15 residues. The CDR3 DNA reads as TGTGCCAGTACAGGGGGATCAACTAGGGGCGGGGAGCTGTTTTTT. Its translation: CASTGGSTRGGELFF.

The gene calls are TRBV2 and TRBJ2-6; 9 bases match TRBD1. CDR1 SNHLY and CDR2 FYNNEI come from the germline V gene. The CDR3 is made up of 15 amino acids. Germline trimming cut 4 bases from V and 4 bases from J; bases unmatched to any gene: 2. The DNA of the CDR3 is TGTGCCAGCAGTGGGACAGGGGCCGGGGCCAACGTCCTGACTTTC. The encoded protein is CASSGTGAGANVLTF.

About this clone: Other DNA sequences from this sample encode an identical CDR3 as well. CDR3 nucleotides: TGTGCCAGCTCACCGGCCTCGGTTGGGTACGAGCAGTACTTC. Translated: CASSPASVGYEQYF. The chain links TRBV18 to TRBJ2-7, with no clear D. The germline V and J ends were trimmed by 3 bases and 4 bases, with 13 bases remaining between them. The germline V gene has CDR1 KGHSH and CDR2 LQKENI. This CDR3 is built from 14 residues. The full variable domain, its missing parts supplied by reference TRBV18 and TRBJ2-7, is NAGVMQNPRHLVRRRGQEARLRCSPMKGHSHVYWYRQLPEEGLKFMVYLQKENIIDESGMPKERFSAEFPKEGPSILRIQQVVRGDSAAYFCASSPASVGYEQYFGPGTRLTVT.

The J gene is TRBJ1-4, the V gene TRBV7-9; perhaps TRBD1 as D (6 bases). The V gene lost 6 bases and the J gene lost 9 bases, with 14 bases spanning the gap. The CDR3 extends over 13 amino acids. CDR1 and CDR2 from the germline V gene are SEHNR and FQNEAQ (reference sequence). The CDR3 DNA follows: TGTGCCAGCAGTCTACAGGGAACGAAAAAACTGTTTTTT. Translating gives CASSLQGTKKLFF.

The CDR3 loop reads CASSLAGGPWDTQYF. The CDR3, as DNA: TGTGCCAGCAGCTTAGCGGGGGGGCCCTGGGATACGCAGTATTTT. The rearrangement links TRBV7-2 to TRBJ2-3; D is perhaps TRBD2 (7 bases). V lost 0 bases and J lost 6, with 13 bases in between. CDR3 length: 15 residues. Germline V gene lookup returns CDR1 SGHTA and CDR2 FQGNSA.

The chain carries TRBV12-5 and TRBJ2-5; the match to TRBD1 covers 8 bases. V lost 4 bases to trimming and J lost 3 bases; unmatched junction nucleotides: 1. Germline V gene lookup returns CDR1 LGHNT and CDR2 FRNRAP. The CDR3 consists of 13 residues. CDR3 bases: TGTGCTAGTGGTTGGACAGGGAAAGAGACCCAGTACTTC. As protein: CASGWTGKETQYF.

The gene calls are TRBV13 and TRBJ2-7, with D hard to call. V was shortened by 0 bases and J by 5 bases, with 14 bases between the two germline ends. The germline gives CDR1 PRHDT, CDR2 FYEKMQ (reference sequence). The CDR3 contains 15 residues. This CDR3 reads CASSLGGLTAHEQYF. The CDR3, as DNA: TGTGCCAGCAGCTTAGGAGGGTTAACAGCACACGAGCAGTACTTC.

The V call is TRBV7-9, the J call TRBJ1-1; tentative D call: TRBD1 (6 bases). The V end lost 7 bases, the J end lost 0 bases, and 15 bases lay between the germline ends. The CDR3 consists of 15 residues. The germline gives CDR1 SEHNR, CDR2 FQNEAQ (reference sequence). The CDR3 here is CASTPGGGVNTEAFF. For the CDR3, the DNA is TGTGCCAGCACCCCGGGAGGGGGAGTGAACACTGAAGCTTTCTTT.

This clone was found a few times. The V and J genes are TRBV10-3 and TRBJ1-5; TRBD1 matches at 8 bases. The CDR3 has 16 residues. V gave up 2 bases and J gave up 7 bases; unmatched junction bases: 10. In germline, CDR1 is ENHRY, CDR2 SYGVKD. The CDR3 reads CAISERTDRVGQPQHF. CDR3 DNA: TGTGCCATCAGTGAGAGGACGGACAGGGTGGGACAGCCCCAGCATTTT.

The chain carries TRBV4-3 and TRBJ1-1; 8 bases match TRBD1. The V gene end was trimmed by 6 bases and the J gene end by 4 bases; junction bases not matched to a gene: 7. Germline CDR1 and CDR2: LGHNA and YSLEER. The CDR3 length is 14 residues. This chain's CDR3 is CASRPQGASTEAFF. CDR3 nucleotides: TGCGCCAGCAGACCGCAGGGGGCGAGCACTGAAGCTTTCTTT.